Each of the 23 T cell receptor beta chains below was sequenced from the same sample in a study of blood T cell repertoires in COVID-19 (dated by TCRdb to about 2020). The receptor library was made with the immunoSEQ multiplex PCR assay. As stored in TCRdb, this immuneACCESS dataset retains in-frame rearrangements with V and J assigned. A fraction of the clones does not appear; measured against another copy, unresolved V genes explain less than half of the discrepancy, and the remainder lacks a known reason. Recorded for this sample are fewer than 250,000 clones; more than 80% of them occurred a single time. The ten largest clones capture roughly 10% of the sample. The sequenced material came from peripheral blood. These TCRs come from a woman over 75 with acute or convalescent COVID-19.

The V call is TRBV2, the J call TRBJ1-2; TRBD1 aligns across 8 bases. The CDR3 totals 14 residues. In germline, CDR1 is SNHLY, CDR2 FYNNEI. After removal of 4 bases from V and 4 bases from J, the junction contained 5 bases not matched to a gene. The CDR3 is CASSGQGSSYGYTF. The DNA of the CDR3 is TGTGCCAGCAGTGGACAGGGGTCAAGCTATGGCTACACCTTC.

V is TRBV10-1 and J is TRBJ2-3, with TRBD2 matching 9 bases. Germline CDR1 and CDR2: WNHNN and SYGVQD (reference sequence). J gave up 2 bases and V 5 bases, and 8 bases lay outside the gene matches. The CDR3 loop spans 16 amino acids. DNA for the CDR3: TGCGCCAGCAGTAGTACTAGCGGGCTAAACACAGATACGCAGTATTTT. Amino acids: CASSSTSGLNTDTQYF.

This clone was seen a few times. The chain links TRBV27 to TRBJ1-5; D call uncertain. Germline lookup yields CDR1 MNHEY and CDR2 SMNVEV (reference sequence). V was cut by 3 bases and J by 3 bases, with 12 bases left in between. The CDR3 is made up of 15 amino acids. The CDR3: CASSLARTVNQPQHF. The DNA for the CDR3 is TGTGCCAGCAGTTTGGCACGAACCGTCAATCAGCCCCAGCATTTT.

V is TRBV5-4 and J is TRBJ2-5; D is possibly TRBD1 (6 bases). The V end was cut by 6 bases, the J end by 5 bases, with 14 bases between. The CDR3 runs 13 residues. Germline values: CDR1 SGHNT, CDR2 YYREEE (reference sequence). CDR3 in amino acids: CASMRGQGETQYF. The CDR3 nucleotides are TGTGCCAGCATGCGCGGGCAGGGGGAGACCCAGTACTTC.

The chain has TRBV11-3 and TRBJ1-4; 10 positions match TRBD1. The germline CDR1 and CDR2 sequences are SGHNT and YENEEA. This CDR3 is 15 amino acids long. V trimming: 2 bases; J trimming: 7 bases; junction bases outside the gene matches: 4. Written as DNA, the CDR3 is TGTGCCAGCAGCTTAAGACAGGGGGCATCTGAAAAACTGTTTTTT. Its translation: CASSLRQGASEKLFF.

This clone was detected once. The chain is built from TRBV5-5 and TRBJ1-4, with TRBD1 identical over 10 bases. V was pared by 4 bases and J by 7 bases, with 16 bases of the junction left unmatched. From germline, CDR1 is SGHKS and CDR2 YYEKEE (reference sequence). The CDR3 has 18 amino acids. CDR3 in DNA: TGTGCCAGCAGCCAGCGTGACCCCGGGACAGGGGTTGGTGAAAAACTGTTTTTT. Translating it yields CASSQRDPGTGVGEKLFF. Based on the CDR3 plus reference TRBV5-5 and TRBJ1-4, the full variable domain is DAGVTQSPTHLIKTRGQQVTLRCSPISGHKSVSWYQQVLGQGPQFIFQYYEKEERGRGNFPDRFSARQFPNYSSELNVNALLLGDSALYLCASSQRDPGTGVGEKLFFGSGTQLSVL.

V is TRBV27 and J is TRBJ1-6, with 7 bases lining up with TRBD1. V shed 6 bases, J shed 7 bases, and the junction held 9 bases outside the gene matches. CDR3 size: 15 residues. Germline-derived CDR1 and CDR2 are MNHEY and SMNVEV (reference sequence). CDR3 in amino acids: CASSLRGTANSPLHF. CDR3 sequence (DNA): TGTGCCAGCAGCCTACGCGGGACAGCAAATTCACCCCTCCACTTT.

This clone was recorded once. The V call is TRBV2, the J call TRBJ2-1; 10 nucleotides match TRBD2. V shed 5 bases, J shed 2 bases, and the junction held 3 bases outside the gene matches. CDR3 length: 15 residues. CDR1 SNHLY and CDR2 FYNNEI come from the germline V gene. This CDR3 is CASSLAGGTYNEQFF. In DNA, the CDR3 is TGTGCCAGCAGTTTAGCGGGAGGTACCTACAATGAGCAGTTCTTC.

The chain carries TRBV7-9 and TRBJ2-3, with 9 bases fitting TRBD2. This CDR3 contains 15 residues. The V gene end was trimmed by 4 bases and the J gene end by 3 bases; junction bases not matched to a gene: 5. Per the germline V gene, CDR1 is SEHNR and CDR2 is FQNEAQ (reference sequence). CDR3 in amino acids: CASSWSGGLTDTQYF. The CDR3 DNA reads as TGTGCCAGCAGCTGGAGCGGGGGGCTAACAGATACGCAGTATTTT.

This chain joins TRBV7-2 and TRBJ1-4, with TRBD1 matching over 8 bases. Germline lookup yields CDR1 SGHTA and CDR2 FQGNSA. The CDR3 spans 15 residues. V shed 5 bases and J 7 bases; nucleotides not matched to a gene: 9. The chain's CDR3 is CASSQQTGAGEKLFF. In DNA form, the CDR3 reads TGTGCCAGCAGCCAACAGACAGGGGCGGGTGAAAAACTGTTTTTT.

In its sample, this clone was seen a few times. The CDR3 sequence: CASSEGQHTEAFF. CDR3 bases: TGTGCCAGCTCAGAAGGACAGCACACTGAAGCTTTCTTT. The J gene is TRBJ1-1, the V gene TRBV18, with D possibly matching TRBD1 (6 bases). V was clipped by 5 bases and J by 3 bases, with 10 bases between them. The CDR3 extends over 13 amino acids. Germline V lookup: CDR1 KGHSH, CDR2 LQKENI. The whole variable domain, remainder taken from reference TRBV18 and TRBJ1-1, is NAGVMQNPRHLVRRRGQEARLRCSPMKGHSHVYWYRQLPEEGLKFMVYLQKENIIDESGMPKERFSAEFPKEGPSILRIQQVVRGDSAAYFCASSEGQHTEAFFGQGTRLTVV.

This chain joins TRBV10-3 and TRBJ2-1; 13 bases fit TRBD2. This CDR3 region has 15 residues. Unmatched junction bases numbered 4, after V lost 4 bases and J lost 7 bases. CDR1 is ENHRY, CDR2 SYGVKD, per germline. The CDR3 loop is CAISVGTSGKNEQFF. CDR3 DNA sequence: TGTGCCATCAGTGTTGGGACTAGCGGGAAAAATGAGCAGTTCTTC.

This sequence joins TRBV6-5 and TRBJ1-2, with 7 bases lining up with TRBD1. The CDR3 extends over 15 amino acids. Germline V gene lookup returns CDR1 MNHEY and CDR2 SVGAGI. Germline trimming cut 4 bases from V and 5 bases from J; bases unmatched to any gene: 10. CDR3 sequence: CASSSERGGRYGYTF. The CDR3 coding sequence is TGTGCCAGCAGTTCTGAGCGAGGGGGCAGGTATGGCTACACCTTC.

This chain joins TRBV7-2 and TRBJ2-7, with 8 bases identical to TRBD1. Trimming cost V 1 base and J 0 bases; bases outside gene matches: 14. This CDR3 contains 19 residues. The V gene's germline CDR1 is SGHTA and CDR2 FQGNSA. The CDR3 DNA is TGTGCCAGCAGCTTAGACGGGGTTCCCTCCGGACAGGGCTCCTACGAGCAGTACTTC. This translates into CASSLDGVPSGQGSYEQYF.

CDR3 loop: CASTRLGAAGNTIYF. The DNA of the CDR3 is TGTGCCAGCACCCGGTTGGGGGCGGCGGGAAACACCATATATTTT. The chain has TRBV6-5 and TRBJ1-3; a possible D gene is TRBD1 (6 bases). V was shortened by 7 bases and J by 4 bases, with 17 bases between the two germline ends. The CDR3 contains 15 residues. Germline CDR1 and CDR2: MNHEY and SVGAGI.

The CDR3 spells CASSLVLAGGQETQYF. CDR3 coding DNA: TGTGCCAGCAGCTTAGTACTAGCGGGGGGCCAAGAGACCCAGTACTTC. The chain employs TRBV7-2 and TRBJ2-5, with 12 bases that match TRBD2. The CDR3 runs to 16 residues. Germline V lookup: CDR1 SGHTA, CDR2 FQGNSA. J was trimmed by 1 base and V by 1 base; bases with no gene match: 1.

The chain has TRBV29-1 and TRBJ2-1; 10 bases map to TRBD2. With V trimmed by 5 bases and J by 3 bases, 4 bases remained unmatched. CDR3 length: 14 residues. Germline CDR1 and CDR2: SQVTM and ANQGSEA. In DNA, the CDR3 is TGCAGCGTTTCCATAGCGGGGGGCTACAATGAGCAGTTCTTC. Amino acids: CSVSIAGGYNEQFF.

The gene calls are TRBV24-1 and TRBJ2-7, with a tentative D call TRBD2 (5 bases). The CDR3 is 12 amino acids. V lost 4 bases to trimming and J lost 9 bases, with 12 bases between them. Germline loops: CDR1 KGHDR, CDR2 SFDVKD. The CDR3 loop is CATSDHRLMQYF. The CDR3 nucleotides are TGTGCCACCAGTGACCACCGACTAATGCAGTACTTC.

This clone was detected a few times. This chain connects TRBV18 to TRBJ2-1; D not resolved. The CDR3 extends over 12 amino acids. The V gene's germline CDR1 is KGHSH and CDR2 LQKENI. The germline V and J ends were trimmed by 3 bases and 5 bases, with 5 bases remaining between them. Here the CDR3 DNA reads TGTGCCAGCTCACCCTATGACAATGAGCAGTTCTTC. This translates into CASSPYDNEQFF. The whole variable domain, filled in from reference TRBV18 and TRBJ2-1, reads NAGVMQNPRHLVRRRGQEARLRCSPMKGHSHVYWYRQLPEEGLKFMVYLQKENIIDESGMPKERFSAEFPKEGPSILRIQQVVRGDSAAYFCASSPYDNEQFFGPGTRLTVL.

The chain combines TRBV2 with TRBJ2-1, with D perhaps matching TRBD1 (5 bases). V gave up 4 bases and J gave up 9 bases, with 13 bases separating them. CDR3 length: 13 amino acids. Germline V gene sequence: CDR1 SNHLY, CDR2 FYNNEI. This CDR3 is CASSALRVGEQFF. The CDR3 coding sequence is TGTGCCAGCAGTGCCCTCAGGGTTGGTGAGCAGTTCTTC. The full variable domain, in which reference TRBV2 and TRBJ2-1 provide the parts outside the CDR3, is EPEVTQTPSHQVTQMGQEVILRCVPISNHLYFYWYRQILGQKVEFLVSFYNNEISEKSEIFDDQFSVERPDGSNFTLKIRSTKLEDSAMYFCASSALRVGEQFFGPGTRLTVL.

This chain joins TRBV2 and TRBJ1-1; a possible D gene is TRBD1 (6 bases). In germline, CDR1 is SNHLY, CDR2 FYNNEI. The V end lost 6 bases, the J end lost 1 base, and 9 bases lay between the germline ends. This CDR3 is 13 amino acids long. CDR3 DNA: TGTGCCAGCAGCCCACAGGGGAACACTGAAGCTTTCTTT. As protein: CASSPQGNTEAFF.

This clone appeared a single time. The rearrangement uses TRBV28 and TRBJ2-2; 7 bases are shared with TRBD1. Germline assignment: CDR1 MDHEN and CDR2 SYDVKM. V lost 11 bases, J lost 4 bases, and 7 bases stayed unmatched. This CDR3 is 13 amino acids long. The CDR3 nucleotides read TGTGCCTTAGGACAGGATATCACCGGGGAGCTGTTTTTT. Its translation: CALGQDITGELFF.

This clone appeared a single time. The J gene is TRBJ1-2, the V gene TRBV5-1, with D perhaps TRBD1 (6 bases). V lost 0 bases to trimming and J lost 0 bases, with 9 bases between them. There are 15 residues in the CDR3. The germline gives CDR1 SGHRS, CDR2 YFSETQ. This CDR3 is CASSLGDIANYGYTF. The CDR3 region has the DNA TGCGCCAGCAGCTTGGGGGACATAGCTAACTATGGCTACACCTTC.